Following are 18 T cell receptor beta chains from one sample sequenced in a study of a mutant IDH1 vaccine in newly diagnosed glioma. The time point was: week 35, safety follow-up. Vaccination used 300 ug of mutant IDH1 20-mer peptide per dose, with topical imiquimod. These receptors lack a known antigen. Here immunoSEQ multiplex PCR was the method, and the copy in TCRdb shows in-frame clones only, minus some. In the table there are about 68,000 clones, 80% to 85% of which are singletons. The sample here was PBMCs, taken from a glioma patient whose treatment included an IDH1 peptide vaccine. These TCRs come from a man between 18 and 35 years old with glioma.

V usage is TRBV11-2 and J usage is TRBJ1-2, with TRBD1 matching over 7 bases. With V trimmed by 0 bases and J by 6 bases, 10 bases remained unmatched. The germline CDR1 and CDR2 sequences are SGHAT and FQNNGV. CDR3 size: 16 residues. The chain's CDR3 is CASSLDQETGRDGYTF. DNA for the CDR3: TGTGCCAGCAGCTTAGATCAGGAGACAGGGCGAGATGGCTACACCTTC.

V and J are TRBV29-1 and TRBJ2-7; D is tentatively TRBD1 or TRBD2 (6 bases each). The germline gives CDR1 SQVTM, CDR2 ANQGSEA. This CDR3 contains 14 residues. The V and J ends lost 5 bases and 3 bases respectively, with 17 bases between them. The CDR3 DNA reads as TGCAGCGTTCTGAGGGGGGACGGGAGCTACGAGCAGTACTTC. It codes for CSVLRGDGSYEQYF.

The chain employs TRBV27 and TRBJ2-7, with 8 bases that match TRBD2. CDR1 MNHEY and CDR2 SMNVEV come from the germline V gene (reference sequence). The CDR3 extends over 15 amino acids. The ends lost 7 bases at V and 1 base at J; junction bases unmatched: 9. The CDR3 region has the DNA TGTGCCAGCACCTCAAGCGGGAGAACATCCTACGAGCAGTACTTC. It specifies CASTSSGRTSYEQYF.

This clone was seen once. This sequence joins TRBV6-5 and TRBJ1-5, with a weak D call TRBD1 (5 bases). This CDR3 has 15 residues. Germline V CDR1 and CDR2: MNHEY, SVGAGI. Trimming pared 0 bases from V and 3 bases from J, leaving 9 bases between. This CDR3 reads CASSYSRTFNQPQHF. The CDR3 region has the DNA TGTGCCAGCAGTTACTCACGGACATTCAATCAGCCCCAGCATTTT.

The chain joins TRBV6-5 to TRBJ1-2, with D possibly TRBD1 on 6 matching bases. The V gene's germline CDR1 is MNHEY and CDR2 SVGAGI. The V end was cut by 0 bases, the J end by 5 bases, with 10 bases between. This CDR3 has 14 residues. The CDR3 DNA is TGTGCCAGCAGTTACTCAACAGGGCTGTATGGCTACACCTTC. Protein sequence: CASSYSTGLYGYTF.

The CDR3 sequence is CASSQGVGTEAFF. The CDR3, as DNA: TGTGCCAGCTCCCAGGGTGTGGGCACTGAAGCTTTCTTT. V usage is TRBV18 and J usage is TRBJ1-1; D is perhaps TRBD1 (5 bases). The CDR3 loop spans 13 amino acids. Germline V gene sequence: CDR1 KGHSH, CDR2 LQKENI. The V gene lost 6 bases and the J gene lost 4 bases, with 12 bases spanning the gap. Drawing the rest from reference TRBV18 and TRBJ1-1, the complete variable domain is NAGVMQNPRHLVRRRGQEARLRCSPMKGHSHVYWYRQLPEEGLKFMVYLQKENIIDESGMPKERFSAEFPKEGPSILRIQQVVRGDSAAYFCASSQGVGTEAFFGQGTRLTVV.

This chain uses TRBV19 with TRBJ1-5; no definite D call. V was pared by 1 base and J by 1 base, with 8 bases between. CDR1 LNHDA and CDR2 SQIVND come from the germline V gene (reference sequence). This CDR3 contains 15 residues. The CDR3 nucleotides read TGTGCCAGTAGTATAGGTGGCAGAAGCAATCAGCCCCAGCATTTT. Translating gives CASSIGGRSNQPQHF.

CDR3 protein: CATSSLISTSTDTQYF. DNA of the CDR3: TGTGCCACCAGCAGCCTCATTTCGACTAGCACAGATACGCAGTATTTT. V gene TRBV15 combines with J gene TRBJ2-3; D is unclear. V was pared by 3 bases and J by 0 bases, with 13 bases between. CDR1 is LNHNV, CDR2 YYDKDF, per germline (reference sequence). The CDR3 extends over 16 amino acids.

The chain has TRBV7-2 and TRBJ1-2; no clear D gene. CDR1 is SGHTA and CDR2 is FQGNSA in the germline V gene. Between the trimmed V and J ends, which lost 1 base and 0 bases, there was a span of 12 bases. This CDR3 is 16 amino acids long. CDR3 DNA sequence: TGTGCCAGCAGCTTAGGAGTGCAGGAAGCTAACTATGGCTACACCTTC. Protein product: CASSLGVQEANYGYTF.

The J gene is TRBJ1-5, the V gene TRBV6-6; D uncertain. This CDR3 contains 15 residues. In germline, CDR1 is MNHNY, CDR2 SVGAGI (reference sequence). Trimming pared 0 bases from V and 4 bases from J, leaving 10 bases between. CDR3 sequence reads: CASSYSLWGNQPQHF. The CDR3 DNA reads TGTGCCAGCAGTTACTCGCTTTGGGGAAATCAGCCCCAGCATTTT.

V is TRBV5-4 and J is TRBJ2-7; 7 bases match TRBD2. Per germline, CDR1 SGHNT and CDR2 YYREEE (reference sequence). After removal of 0 bases from V and 6 bases from J, the junction contained 9 bases not matched to a gene. This CDR3 region has 15 residues. CDR3 in DNA: TGTGCCAGCAGCTTGGGCGACGGGAGGTCGGTCGAGCAGTACTTC. Its protein product is CASSLGDGRSVEQYF.

This clone has a handful of counts. The chain couples TRBV9 to TRBJ1-4; no reliable D call. CDR1 and CDR2 (germline): SGDLS, YYNGEE. V shed 4 bases and J shed 1 base, with 11 bases lying between them. The CDR3 covers 15 residues. CDR3: CASSPGLGTNEKLFF. CDR3 nucleotides: TGTGCCAGCAGCCCGGGGTTGGGAACTAATGAAAAACTGTTTTTT. Combining the CDR3 with reference TRBV9 and TRBJ1-4 gives the whole variable domain DSGVTQTPKHLITATGQRVTLRCSPRSGDLSVYWYQQSLDQGLQFLIQYYNGEERAKGNILERFSAQQFPDLHSELNLSSLELGDSALYFCASSPGLGTNEKLFFGSGTQLSVL.

The chain couples TRBV5-4 to TRBJ2-5; unclear D gene. Trimming took off 1 base at V and 3 bases at J, with 4 bases between the two ends. CDR1 and CDR2 (germline): SGHNT, YYREEE (reference sequence). The CDR3 covers 12 residues. The CDR3 region is CASSLREETQYF. CDR3 nucleotides: TGTGCCAGCAGCTTGAGGGAAGAGACCCAGTACTTC. Variable domain in full (rest from reference TRBV5-4 and TRBJ2-5): ETGVTQSPTHLIKTRGQQVTLRCSSQSGHNTVSWYQQALGQGPQFIFQYYREEENGRGNFPPRFSGLQFPNYSSELNVNALELDDSALYLCASSLREETQYFGPGTRLLVL.

This clone appeared a single time. The chain carries TRBV18 and TRBJ2-5; TRBD1 is a possible D gene (6 bases). V lost 1 base to trimming and J lost 3 bases, with 9 bases between them. CDR3 length equals 14 residues. Germline V gene lookup returns CDR1 KGHSH and CDR2 LQKENI. This CDR3 reads CASSPQAGEETQYF. The CDR3 bases are TGTGCCAGCTCACCACAAGCAGGGGAAGAGACCCAGTACTTC.

The chain uses TRBV4-3 and TRBJ2-2, with D unresolved. V was clipped by 5 bases and J by 0 bases, with 16 bases between them. Germline V lookup: CDR1 LGHNA, CDR2 YSLEER. The CDR3 loop spans 17 amino acids. DNA for the CDR3: TGCGCCAGCAGCAGGTTCGGGCTAGGAGCGAACACCGGGGAGCTGTTTTTT. This encodes CASSRFGLGANTGELFF.

J is TRBJ1-2 and V is TRBV28; tentatively, D is TRBD1 (5 bases). This CDR3 has 12 residues. Germline CDR1 is MDHEN and CDR2 is SYDVKM. V dropped 3 bases and J dropped 8 bases, with 10 bases sitting between them. CDR3 amino acids: CASSLEDTGYTF. CDR3 DNA: TGTGCCAGCAGTTTGGAGGACACCGGCTACACCTTC.

The genes are TRBV2 and TRBJ2-7; D is unresolved. Germline loops: CDR1 SNHLY, CDR2 FYNNEI. V was clipped by 2 bases and J by 4 bases, with 3 bases between them. The CDR3 extends over 11 amino acids. CDR3 bases: TGTGCCAGCAGTGAAAGGTACGAGCAGTACTTC. It is translated as CASSERYEQYF.

The J gene is TRBJ1-1, the V gene TRBV7-9; a possible D gene is TRBD1 (6 bases). Per the germline V gene, CDR1 is SEHNR and CDR2 is FQNEAQ (reference sequence). The V and J ends lost 0 bases and 4 bases respectively, with 9 bases between them. The CDR3 is 14 residues long. CDR3 in DNA: TGTGCCAGCAGCTTAGCAGGGGGTATCACTGAAGCTTTCTTT. It codes for CASSLAGGITEAFF.